This is a list of T cell receptor beta chains from one sample in a study of cytomegalovirus exposure and HLA in healthy donors. Data came from immunoSEQ multiplex PCR; TCRdb stores just in-frame clones and leaves some out. The sample carries 100,000 to 150,000 clones, roughly 90% recorded once. Material: PBMCs. The receptors originated from a woman aged 18-29 years in good health and CMV-seronegative. Both conserved end residues are part of each CDR3. The D gene is left open where the match is weak. Clone size is stated in some rows and not others, as once, few, many or a class when expanded.

D gene: TRBD2; J gene: TRBJ2-3; V gene: TRBV9; clone size: NA; CDR3 DNA: TGTGCCAGCAGCGTAGGTGGACTAGGTTTAGATACGCAGTATTTT; CDR3 protein: CASSVGGLGLDTQYF
D gene: NA; J gene: TRBJ2-1; V gene: TRBV11-3; clone size: NA; CDR3 DNA: TGTGCCAGCAGCATTTCGGAGGGCCAAAGGGAGCAGTTCTTC; CDR3 protein: CASSISEGQREQFF
D gene: TRBD1; J gene: TRBJ2-5; V gene: TRBV5-1; clone size: NA; CDR3 DNA: TGCGCCAGCAGCTTATGGTTGACAGGGGGCTGGGAGACCCAGTACTTC; CDR3 protein: CASSLWLTGGWETQYF
D gene: NA; J gene: TRBJ2-5; V gene: TRBV6-5; clone size: NA; CDR3 DNA: TGTGCCAGCAGCACATCGGGTTGGGAGACCCAGTACTTC; CDR3 protein: CASSTSGWETQYF
D gene: NA; J gene: TRBJ2-7; V gene: TRBV7-9; clone size: NA; CDR3 DNA: TGTGCCAGCAGCTTACGGGTCTACGAGCAGTACTTC; CDR3 protein: CASSLRVYEQYF
D gene: TRBD2; J gene: TRBJ2-7; V gene: TRBV7-2; clone size: NA; CDR3 DNA: TGTGCCAGCAGCTTATCGGGACTAGCGGGAGGGAGAACCTACGAGCAGTACTTC; CDR3 protein: CASSLSGLAGGRTYEQYF
D gene: NA; J gene: TRBJ2-5; V gene: TRBV28; clone size: NA; CDR3 DNA: TGTGCCAGCTTAGGACAGGGAGGGGAGACCCAGTACTTC; CDR3 protein: CASLGQGGETQYF
D gene: TRBD2; J gene: TRBJ2-7; V gene: TRBV5-1; clone size: NA; CDR3 DNA: TGCGCCAGCAGAATAACTAGCGGGTATTCCTACGAGCAGTACTTC; CDR3 protein: CASRITSGYSYEQYF
D gene: NA; J gene: TRBJ2-1; V gene: TRBV14; clone size: NA; CDR3 DNA: TGTGCCAGCAGCCAAGTACACAGCTCCTACAATGAGCAGTTCTTC; CDR3 protein: CASSQVHSSYNEQFF
D gene: TRBD1; J gene: TRBJ2-7; V gene: TRBV6-5; clone size: NA; CDR3 DNA: TGTGCCAGCAGTCCCGAGACGACAGGGATCTACGAGCAGTACTTC; CDR3 protein: CASSPETTGIYEQYF
D gene: NA; J gene: TRBJ2-2; V gene: TRBV14; clone size: NA; CDR3 DNA: TGTGCCAGCAGCCCTATAGAGGGGACTGCCCGGGAGCTGTTTTTT; CDR3 protein: CASSPIEGTARELFF
D gene: TRBD1; J gene: TRBJ1-1; V gene: TRBV10-3; clone size: NA; CDR3 DNA: TGTGCCATCGGGAAGGGACAGCGTATCACTGAAGCTTTCTTT; CDR3 protein: CAIGKGQRITEAFF
D gene: NA; J gene: TRBJ2-7; V gene: TRBV4-1; clone size: NA; CDR3 DNA: TGCGCCAGCAGCCAAGGGCAGCGACCCTACGAGCAGTACTTC; CDR3 protein: CASSQGQRPYEQYF
D gene: TRBD2; J gene: TRBJ2-1; V gene: TRBV5-1; clone size: NA; CDR3 DNA: TGCGCCAGCGACGGGACTAGCGGGAGGGCCTCCAATGAGCAGTTCTTC; CDR3 protein: CASDGTSGRASNEQFF
D gene: NA; J gene: TRBJ2-3; V gene: TRBV21-1; clone size: NA; CDR3 DNA: TGTGCCAGCAGGGGACTAGCGGGAGCCCCCGGGGTGTGCGCAGATACGCAGTATTTT; CDR3 protein: CASRGLAGAPGVCADTQYF
D gene: NA; J gene: TRBJ2-3; V gene: TRBV5-6; clone size: NA; CDR3 DNA: TGTGCCAGCAGCTCACTACTAGGAACAGATACGCAGTATTTT; CDR3 protein: CASSSLLGTDTQYF
D gene: NA; J gene: TRBJ2-7; V gene: TRBV12-5; clone size: NA; CDR3 DNA: TGTGCTAGTGGTTTGGTACCGCAGTCCGAGCAGTACTTC; CDR3 protein: CASGLVPQSEQYF
D gene: NA; J gene: TRBJ2-7; V gene: TRBV10-1; clone size: NA; CDR3 DNA: TGCGCCAGCAGCGACAGCTCCTACGAGCAGTACTTC; CDR3 protein: CASSDSSYEQYF
D gene: NA; J gene: TRBJ2-1; V gene: TRBV28; clone size: NA; CDR3 DNA: TGTGCCAGCAGCACAGCCAGACACTACAATGAGCAGTTCTTC; CDR3 protein: CASSTARHYNEQFF
D gene: TRBD1; J gene: TRBJ1-1; V gene: TRBV27; clone size: NA; CDR3 DNA: TGTGCCAGCAGTTGGGGGACAGGGATGAACACTGAAGCTTTCTTT; CDR3 protein: CASSWGTGMNTEAFF
D gene: TRBD2; J gene: TRBJ2-1; V gene: TRBV4-1; clone size: NA; CDR3 DNA: TGCGCCAGCAGCCAAACTAGCGGGGTGTACAATGAGCAGTTCTTC; CDR3 protein: CASSQTSGVYNEQFF
D gene: TRBD2; J gene: TRBJ2-1; V gene: TRBV4-2; clone size: NA; CDR3 DNA: TGTGCCAGCAGCCAAGACCCCCTAGCGGGAGGGCAAGAGCAGTTCTTC; CDR3 protein: CASSQDPLAGGQEQFF
D gene: NA; J gene: TRBJ1-2; V gene: TRBV2; clone size: NA; CDR3 DNA: TGTGCCAGCAGTGAATCCCCAGGAAACTATGGCTACACCTTC; CDR3 protein: CASSESPGNYGYTF
D gene: NA; J gene: TRBJ1-3; V gene: TRBV5-1; clone size: once; CDR3 DNA: TGCGCCAGCAGTTTCACAGGGTACGGAAACACCATATATTTT; CDR3 protein: CASSFTGYGNTIYF
D gene: TRBD2; J gene: TRBJ2-3; V gene: TRBV6-1; clone size: NA; CDR3 DNA: TGTGCCAGCAGTGAGAACGGGAGGCCTTATAGCACAGATACGCAGTATTTT; CDR3 protein: CASSENGRPYSTDTQYF
D gene: NA; J gene: TRBJ2-7; V gene: TRBV25-1; clone size: NA; CDR3 DNA: TGTGCCAGCAGGGGAGATGAGCAGTACTTC; CDR3 protein: CASRGDEQYF
D gene: TRBD1; J gene: TRBJ2-7; V gene: TRBV4-2; clone size: once; CDR3 DNA: TGTGCCAGCAGCCAAGACGGGACAGGGGTTGACTACGAGCAGTACTTC; CDR3 protein: CASSQDGTGVDYEQYF
D gene: TRBD1; J gene: TRBJ1-3; V gene: TRBV25-1; clone size: once; CDR3 DNA: TGTGCCAGCAGTGACAGGGGGTACTCTGGAAACACCATATATTTT; CDR3 protein: CASSDRGYSGNTIYF
D gene: NA; J gene: TRBJ2-3; V gene: TRBV6-1; clone size: NA; CDR3 DNA: TGTGCCAGCAGTCTCAGGGCCCGCACAGATACGCAGTATTTT; CDR3 protein: CASSLRARTDTQYF
D gene: NA; J gene: TRBJ1-2; V gene: TRBV11-2; clone size: NA; CDR3 DNA: TGTGCCAGCAGCTTAGGTACGCAGAACTATGGCTACACCTTC; CDR3 protein: CASSLGTQNYGYTF
D gene: NA; J gene: TRBJ1-2; V gene: TRBV7-2; clone size: NA; CDR3 DNA: TGTGCCAGCAGCGTGATAGGGGGGGGCGACTATGGCTACACCTTC; CDR3 protein: CASSVIGGGDYGYTF
D gene: NA; J gene: TRBJ1-1; V gene: TRBV5-6; clone size: NA; CDR3 DNA: TGTGCCAGCAGCCCCGCCGAGGGGGGGCAGAACACTGAAGCTTTCTTT; CDR3 protein: CASSPAEGGQNTEAFF
D gene: NA; J gene: TRBJ2-7; V gene: TRBV28; clone size: few; CDR3 DNA: TGTGCCAGTAGTCTAAGCTCCTACGAGCAGTACTTC; CDR3 protein: CASSLSSYEQYF
D gene: NA; J gene: TRBJ2-5; V gene: TRBV27; clone size: NA; CDR3 DNA: TGTGCCAGCAGTTTGGGCAAGCAAGAGACCCAGTACTTC; CDR3 protein: CASSLGKQETQYF
D gene: NA; J gene: TRBJ2-1; V gene: TRBV7-6; clone size: NA; CDR3 DNA: TGTGCCAGCAGCAGCACAGGGAAGGATGAGCAGTTCTTC; CDR3 protein: CASSSTGKDEQFF
D gene: NA; J gene: TRBJ1-3; V gene: TRBV27; clone size: NA; CDR3 DNA: TGTGCCAGCAGTTACACGGGGGTCTCTGGAAACACCATATATTTT; CDR3 protein: CASSYTGVSGNTIYF
D gene: TRBD2; J gene: TRBJ2-7; V gene: TRBV9; clone size: NA; CDR3 DNA: TGTGCCAGCAGCCCATCGGGGGGGGCCTACGAGCAGTACTTC; CDR3 protein: CASSPSGGAYEQYF
D gene: NA; J gene: TRBJ1-2; V gene: TRBV7-8; clone size: once; CDR3 DNA: TGTGCCAGCAGCGGAAGCAGGGCTAGCTATGGCTACACCTTC; CDR3 protein: CASSGSRASYGYTF
D gene: NA; J gene: TRBJ1-5; V gene: TRBV19; clone size: NA; CDR3 DNA: TGTGCCAGTAGTGGAAATACAGTTAGCAATCAGCCCCAGCATTTT; CDR3 protein: CASSGNTVSNQPQHF
D gene: NA; J gene: TRBJ2-1; V gene: TRBV11-2; clone size: NA; CDR3 DNA: TGTGCCAGCAGCGTTATTGGGCCCAATGAGCAGTTCTTC; CDR3 protein: CASSVIGPNEQFF
D gene: TRBD2; J gene: TRBJ2-2; V gene: TRBV4-2; clone size: NA; CDR3 DNA: TGTGCCAGCAGCCTGGCTAGCGGGAGTAGCACCGGGGAGCTGTTTTTT; CDR3 protein: CASSLASGSSTGELFF
D gene: TRBD1; J gene: TRBJ2-1; V gene: TRBV6-5; clone size: NA; CDR3 DNA: TGTGCCAGCAGTACGGGACAGGGCCATGAGCAGTTCTTC; CDR3 protein: CASSTGQGHEQFF
D gene: NA; J gene: TRBJ2-5; V gene: TRBV21-1; clone size: NA; CDR3 DNA: TGTGCCAGCAGCAAAGGGAGGAGCGGGAGAATAGAGACCCAGTACTTC; CDR3 protein: CASSKGRSGRIETQYF
D gene: TRBD1; J gene: TRBJ2-3; V gene: TRBV5-1; clone size: NA; CDR3 DNA: TGCGCCAGCAGCTTGGCAGACAGGGGAGGAGATACGCAGTATTTT; CDR3 protein: CASSLADRGGDTQYF
D gene: TRBD2; J gene: TRBJ2-1; V gene: TRBV29-1; clone size: NA; CDR3 DNA: TGCAGCGTTATGATGCAGGGTAGCGGGAGGGACTACAATGAGCAGTTCTTC; CDR3 protein: CSVMMQGSGRDYNEQFF
D gene: TRBD1; J gene: TRBJ1-1; V gene: TRBV19; clone size: NA; CDR3 DNA: TGTGCCAGTAGTGTAACAGGGGTGAGCATGAACACTGAAGCTTTCTTT; CDR3 protein: CASSVTGVSMNTEAFF
D gene: TRBD2; J gene: TRBJ2-1; V gene: TRBV19; clone size: NA; CDR3 DNA: TGTGCCAGTAGTATAGGGGCTAGCGGGAGAATCTCCTACAATGAGCAGTTCTTC; CDR3 protein: CASSIGASGRISYNEQFF
D gene: NA; J gene: TRBJ1-1; V gene: TRBV5-8; clone size: NA; CDR3 DNA: TGTGCCAGCAGCTTGTCGGGAGTTGAAGCTTTCTTT; CDR3 protein: CASSLSGVEAFF
D gene: NA; J gene: TRBJ1-1; V gene: TRBV2; clone size: few; CDR3 DNA: TGTGCCAGCAGGGGCCCGGTAGGCACTGAAGCTTTCTTT; CDR3 protein: CASRGPVGTEAFF
D gene: NA; J gene: TRBJ2-7; V gene: TRBV7-6; clone size: NA; CDR3 DNA: TGTGCCAGCAGCCAAGACAGGGGAGGGTACGAGCAGTACTTC; CDR3 protein: CASSQDRGGYEQYF
D gene: NA; J gene: TRBJ2-3; V gene: TRBV18; clone size: NA; CDR3 DNA: TGTGCCAGCTCACTACTACAAAGCACAGATACGCAGTATTTT; CDR3 protein: CASSLLQSTDTQYF
D gene: NA; J gene: TRBJ1-1; V gene: TRBV4-1; clone size: NA; CDR3 DNA: TGCGCCAGCAGCCGGAACGGGGGGGACACTGAAGCTTTCTTT; CDR3 protein: CASSRNGGDTEAFF
D gene: TRBD1; J gene: TRBJ2-6; V gene: TRBV4-2; clone size: NA; CDR3 DNA: TGTGCCAGCAGCCAAGGACAGGGGGGGTCTGGGGCCAACGTCCTGACTTTC; CDR3 protein: CASSQGQGGSGANVLTF
D gene: TRBD1; J gene: TRBJ1-1; V gene: TRBV2; clone size: NA; CDR3 DNA: TGTGCCAGCAGTGAATCGACAGGGGGCAGGAGCACTGAAGCTTTCTTT; CDR3 protein: CASSESTGGRSTEAFF
D gene: TRBD1; J gene: TRBJ2-7; V gene: TRBV6-6; clone size: NA; CDR3 DNA: TGTGCCAGCAGTCCCGGACAGGGGTCCAAGTACGAGCAGTACTTC; CDR3 protein: CASSPGQGSKYEQYF